This is a list of T cell receptor beta chains from one sample in a study. TCRdb re-derived calls from the RT-PCR reads in MiXCR, one entry per CDR3 protein. The table includes almost 700,000 distinct CDR3 sequences, about 14% detected once. The source material was memory CD4+ T cells from blood. These TCRs come from a female donor in good health, serving as a healthy control. Each CDR3 is given with its conserved first and last residue. The D gene is left open where the match is weak. The listing skips clone size in some rows; elsewhere it reads once, few, many or a size class.

>few|TRBJ1-1|.|TRBV28
CATTWGNTEAFF
TGTGCCACAACTTGGGGGAACACTGAAGCTTTCTTT
>few|TRBJ2-5|TRBD1|TRBV7-2
CASSPWGAGTGQETQYF
TGTGCCAGCAGCCCTTGGGGGGCCGGGACAGGCCAAGAGACCCAGTACTTC
>few|TRBJ2-3|TRBD1|TRBV10-3
CAISSPGQSTDTQYF
TGTGCCATCAGTTCCCCGGGACAGTCTACAGATACGCAGTATTTT
>.|TRBJ1-3|.|TRBV6-5
CASSYSGQSGNTIYF
TGTGCCAGCAGTTACTCGGGACAATCTGGAAACACCATATATTTT
>.|TRBJ2-5|.|TRBV20-1
CSARDGRLRKTQYF
TGCAGTGCTAGAGATGGGCGTTTACGAAAGACCCAGTACTTC
>.|TRBJ2-1|TRBD2|TRBV5-1
CASSPLAGVEGEQFF
TGCGCCAGCAGCCCCCTAGCGGGAGTCGAAGGTGAGCAGTTCTTC
>few|TRBJ2-5|TRBD2|TRBV5-1
CASSFGGLAGDGRQTQYF
TGCGCCAGCAGCTTCGGAGGACTAGCGGGAGACGGTAGGCAGACCCAGTACTTC
>few|TRBJ1-1|TRBD1|TRBV27
CASSFPTGRGNTEAFF
TGTGCCAGCAGTTTCCCGACAGGGAGGGGGAACACTGAAGCTTTCTTT
>many|TRBJ2-5|.|TRBV10-3
CAIGRNQETQYF
TGTGCCATCGGAAGAAACCAAGAGACCCAGTACTTC
>few|TRBJ2-7|.|TRBV15
CATSRDGREWQYF
TGTGCCACCAGCAGAGATGGACGGGAGTGGCAGTACTTC
>.|TRBJ2-1|TRBD1|TRBV5-1
CASTLMGQGNNEQFF
TGCGCCAGCACCCTGATGGGACAGGGGAACAATGAGCAGTTCTTC
>few|TRBJ1-1|.|TRBV5-1
CASSLGTPRGTEAFF
TGCGCCAGCAGCTTGGGGACACCCAGGGGCACTGAAGCTTTCTTT
>many|TRBJ1-1|.|TRBV18
CASSDEMNTEAFF
TGTGCCAGCTCAGATGAAATGAACACTGAAGCTTTCTTT
>once|TRBJ1-2|TRBD1|TRBV18
CASSRDRDDEVIGYTF
TGTGCCAGCTCACGCGACAGGGACGATGAGGTTATAGGCTACACCTTC
>many|TRBJ2-3|.|TRBV10-3
CAIRGTDPGTDTQYF
TGTGCCATCAGGGGTACAGACCCTGGCACAGATACGCAGTATTTT
>.|TRBJ2-5|TRBD2|TRBV6-6
CASSYSAGPGGETQYF
TGTGCCAGCAGTTACTCGGCAGGCCCGGGAGGGGAGACCCAGTACTTC
>.|TRBJ2-3|.|TRBV20-1
CSALGPGDTQYF
TGCAGTGCTCTGGGACCTGGGGATACGCAGTATTTT
>.|TRBJ1-6|.|TRBV6-5
CASSPPGRRNSPLHF
TGTGCCAGCAGTCCACCGGGACGGCGGAATTCACCCCTCCACTTT
>few|TRBJ2-1|TRBD2|TRBV7-8
CASSLGGRLLAGDRYNEQFF
TGTGCCAGCAGCTTAGGAGGCCGGCTACTAGCGGGGGATAGATACAATGAGCAGTTCTTC
>.|TRBJ2-2|.|TRBV5-1
CASAPTTGNTGELFF
TGCGCCAGCGCCCCCACTACAGGGAACACCGGGGAGCTGTTTTTT
>few|TRBJ2-5|TRBD2|TRBV20-1
CSPRSGGLETQYF
TGCAGTCCTAGATCGGGGGGATTAGAGACCCAGTACTTC
>few|TRBJ2-4|.|TRBV28
CASRIGVGKNIQYF
TGTGCCAGCAGGATTGGGGTGGGCAAAAACATTCAGTACTTC
>few|TRBJ1-5|.|TRBV15
CATSRLHGMGPLSNQPQHF
TGTGCCACCAGCAGACTTCACGGAATGGGACCCCTTAGCAATCAGCCCCAGCATTTT
>many|TRBJ2-1|TRBD2|TRBV30
CAWSGLAGNEQFF
TGTGCCTGGAGCGGACTAGCAGGCAATGAGCAGTTCTTC
>.|TRBJ1-3|TRBD1|TRBV5-1
CASSSTRTGPGNTIYF
TGCGCCAGCAGCTCGACCCGGACAGGGCCAGGAAACACCATATATTTT
>once|TRBJ1-1|.|TRBV19
CASIGWVEDTEAFF
TGTGCCAGTATCGGTTGGGTGGAGGACACTGAAGCTTTCTTT
>.|TRBJ2-2|.|TRBV4-3
CASSPGITVTGELFF
TGCGCCAGCAGCCCCGGAATCACGGTGACCGGGGAGCTGTTTTTT
>.|TRBJ2-2|TRBD2|TRBV7-2
CASSPPRTRNTGELFF
TGTGCCAGCAGCCCTCCCAGGACTAGAAACACCGGGGAGCTGTTTTTT
>few|TRBJ2-1|.|TRBV29-1
CSAVGSHSYNEQFF
TGCAGCGCTGTCGGGAGTCACTCCTACAATGAGCAGTTCTTC